This TCR beta chain was sequenced during a study of blood T cell repertoires in COVID-19. The data were produced by immunoSEQ multiplex PCR, yet TCRdb's version contains in-frame clones alone and is incomplete. The sample yields roughly 180,000 clones, approximately 82% seen once. This CDR3 comprises 17 residues. The V segment lost 0 bases and the J segment 8 bases; nucleotides outside the gene matches: 9. In germline, CDR1 is MGHRA, CDR2 YSYEKL. Sequencing used PBMCs or T cells enriched from blood (not recorded which). The genes are TRBV4-1 and TRBJ2-3; TRBD2 matches at 12 bases. The source of this sequence is a man aged 55 to 70 who had recovered from COVID-19. This chain's CDR3 is CASSQDLSSGGGITQYF. CDR3 in DNA: TGCGCCAGCAGCCAAGATCTTTCTAGCGGGGGGGGCATTACGCAGTATTTT.